This T cell receptor beta chain derives from a study of cytomegalovirus exposure and HLA in healthy donors. Findings and caveats of the study: Presence/absence results assume similar sequencing depth per donor, which may not hold. Listed as cytomegalovirus-associated were 150 or so TCR beta chains. Common viral pathogens seemed to be connected with several of the most significant clusters, according to a later analysis. More clonal expansion characterized HLA-associated TCR beta chains than equally common others in a later analysis.

About this clone: Its target is unknown.

Germline-derived CDR1 and CDR2 are LNHDA and SQIVND (reference sequence). Trimming stripped 8 bases from V and 0 bases from J, with 19 bases between. This CDR3 spans 17 amino acids. It was with 60 Vbeta and 13 Jbeta primers that the PCR ran. The method was immunoSEQ multiplex PCR; TCRdb's version includes in-frame clones alone and lacks a portion of them. Seen here are roughly 140,000 clones, 84% observed once, and the top ten hold roughly 2.7%. This chain connects TRBV19 to TRBJ1-4; tentative D call: TRBD1 (5 bases). The receptor comes from a boy between 2 and 15 years old in good health and CMV-seronegative. The sample consisted of PBMCs. DNA for the CDR3: TGTGCCAGTGGTCAACCAACAGGCCTCGCAACTAATGAAAAACTGTTTTTT. Translation: CASGQPTGLATNEKLFF.